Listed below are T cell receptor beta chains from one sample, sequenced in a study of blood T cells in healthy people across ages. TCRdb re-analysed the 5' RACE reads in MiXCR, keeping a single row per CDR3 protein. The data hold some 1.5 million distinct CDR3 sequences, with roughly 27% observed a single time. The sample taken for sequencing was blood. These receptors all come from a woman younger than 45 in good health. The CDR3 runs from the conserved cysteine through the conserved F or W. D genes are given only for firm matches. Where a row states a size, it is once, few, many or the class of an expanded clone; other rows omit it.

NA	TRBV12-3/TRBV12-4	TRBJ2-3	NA	CASSFRWNTDTQYF	TGTGCCAGCAGTTTTCGGTGGAACACAGATACGCAGTATTTT
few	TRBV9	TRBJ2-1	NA	CASSVEGVVGEQFF	TGTGCCAGCAGCGTAGAGGGGGTAGTCGGTGAGCAGTTCTTC
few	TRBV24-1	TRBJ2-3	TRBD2	CATSDVEPGLAGAGDTQYF	TGTGCCACCAGTGATGTGGAACCGGGACTAGCGGGAGCAGGAGATACGCAGTATTTT
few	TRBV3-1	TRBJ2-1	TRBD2	CASSPRVAGGYNEQFF	TGTGCCAGCAGCCCGAGAGTAGCGGGAGGGTACAATGAGCAGTTCTTC
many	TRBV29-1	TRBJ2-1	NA	CSVRGSAAGKSYNEQFF	TGCAGCGTGCGGGGCTCTGCGGCGGGGAAATCCTACAATGAGCAGTTCTTC
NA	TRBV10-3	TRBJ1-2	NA	CAPSVANYGYTF	TGTGCCCCGTCCGTAGCTAACTATGGCTACACCTTC
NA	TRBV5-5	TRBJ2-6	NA	CASSLQLNSGANVLTF	TGTGCCAGCAGCTTACAACTCAACTCTGGGGCCAACGTCCTGACTTTC
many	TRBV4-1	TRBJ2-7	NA	CASSQRGGPREAYEQYF	TGCGCCAGCAGCCAAAGGGGGGGACCCCGAGAAGCCTACGAGCAGTACTTC
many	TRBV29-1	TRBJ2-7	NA	CSVEAQGMEEQYF	TGCAGCGTTGAAGCCCAGGGGATGGAGGAGCAGTACTTC
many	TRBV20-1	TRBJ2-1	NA	CSARGGFLEEQFF	TGCAGTGCTAGAGGTGGGTTCCTAGAAGAGCAGTTCTTC
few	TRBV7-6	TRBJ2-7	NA	CASSFYRAPRSEQYF	TGTGCCAGCAGCTTCTATCGGGCCCCACGTTCCGAGCAGTACTTC
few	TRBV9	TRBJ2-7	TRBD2	CASSVEVGRATQYF	TGTGCCAGCAGCGTAGAGGTCGGGAGGGCCACCCAGTACTTC
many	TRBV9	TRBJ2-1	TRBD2	CASSVGAGAYNEQFF	TGTGCCAGCAGCGTAGGAGCGGGGGCCTACAATGAGCAGTTCTTC
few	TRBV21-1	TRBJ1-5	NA	CANSTRQGDNQPQHF	TGTGCCAACAGCACTAGACAGGGTGACAATCAGCCCCAGCATTTT
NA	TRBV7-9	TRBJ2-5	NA	CAGSLLGVGETQYF	TGTGCCGGCAGCTTATTGGGGGTCGGGGAGACCCAGTACTTC
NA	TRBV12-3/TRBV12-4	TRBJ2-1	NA	CASSFNRDIQFF	TGTGCCAGCAGTTTCAACCGGGACATTCAGTTCTTC
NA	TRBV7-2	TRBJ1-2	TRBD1	CASRSGQTMAGYTF	TGTGCCAGCAGATCGGGACAGACCATGGCCGGCTACACCTTC
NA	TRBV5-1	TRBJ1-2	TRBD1	CASSSGTADYGYTF	TGCGCCAGCAGCTCTGGGACAGCCGACTATGGCTACACCTTC
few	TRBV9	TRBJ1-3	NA	CASSVSGGSGNTIYF	TGTGCCAGCAGCGTAAGTGGAGGGTCGGGAAACACCATATATTTT
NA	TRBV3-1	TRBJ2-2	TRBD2	CASSQDLLAGYTGELFF	TGTGCCAGCAGCCAAGATCTACTAGCGGGATACACCGGGGAGCTGTTTTTT
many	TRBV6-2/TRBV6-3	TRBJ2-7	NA	CASSRSGIGYEQYF	TGTGCCAGCAGCCGCTCCGGTATAGGCTACGAGCAGTACTTC
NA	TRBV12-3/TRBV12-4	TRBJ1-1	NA	CATRGTEAFF	TGTGCCACTCGGGGCACTGAAGCTTTCTTT
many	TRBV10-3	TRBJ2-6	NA	CAISEPGANVLTF	TGTGCCATCAGTGAGCCTGGGGCCAACGTCCTGACTTTC
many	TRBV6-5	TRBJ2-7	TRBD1	CASRDRTGGDEQYF	TGTGCCAGCAGGGACCGGACAGGGGGAGACGAGCAGTACTTC
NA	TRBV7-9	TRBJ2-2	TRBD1	CASETGQGVSGELFF	TGTGCCAGTGAGACGGGACAGGGTGTCTCCGGGGAGCTGTTTTTT
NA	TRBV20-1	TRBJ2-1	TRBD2	CSAQRESYNEQFF	TGCAGTGCCCAGCGGGAATCCTACAATGAGCAGTTCTTC
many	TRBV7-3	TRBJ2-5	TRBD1	CASSLKVRDRGETQYF	TGTGCCAGCAGCTTAAAAGTCCGAGACAGGGGAGAGACCCAGTACTTC
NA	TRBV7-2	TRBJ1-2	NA	CASSLAALSRGTF	TGTGCCAGCAGCTTAGCGGCCCTATCGAGGGGCACCTTC
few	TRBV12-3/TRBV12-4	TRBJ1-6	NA	CASSFRSAPLHF	TGTGCCAGCAGTTTTCGGTCGGCACCCCTCCACTTT
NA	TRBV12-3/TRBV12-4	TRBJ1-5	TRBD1	CASSVDRGLSQPQHF	TGTGCCAGCAGCGTGGACAGGGGGCTATCGCAGCCCCAGCATTTT
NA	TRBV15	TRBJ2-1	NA	CATSTGNSYNEQFF	TGTGCCACCAGCACCGGGAACTCCTACAATGAGCAGTTCTTC
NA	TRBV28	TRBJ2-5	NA	CASSKGGGLFEPQYF	TGTGCCAGCAGTAAGGGAGGCGGTTTGTTCGAGCCCCAGTACTTC
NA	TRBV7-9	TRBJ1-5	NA	CASSLDGGGYQPQHF	TGTGCCAGCAGCTTAGACGGAGGGGGGTATCAGCCCCAGCATTTT
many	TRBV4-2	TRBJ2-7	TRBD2	CASSQGLFPSGTYEQYF	TGTGCCAGCAGCCAAGGTTTGTTTCCTAGCGGCACCTACGAGCAGTACTTC
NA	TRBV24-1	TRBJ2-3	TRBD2	CATSAPRARLARVNVGTDTQYF	TGTGCCACCAGTGCCCCTCGGGCGAGACTAGCGAGGGTAAACGTGGGCACAGATACGCAGTATTTT
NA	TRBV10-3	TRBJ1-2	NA	CAISEDRRASGYTF	TGTGCCATCAGTGAGGACAGAAGGGCTAGTGGCTACACCTTC
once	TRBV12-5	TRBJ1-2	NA	CASGQLSGAAYGYTF	TGTGCTAGTGGACAACTATCCGGGGCCGCCTATGGCTACACCTTC
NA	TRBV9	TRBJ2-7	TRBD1	CASSAGTGVSYEQYF	TGTGCCAGCAGCGCAGGGACAGGAGTCTCCTACGAGCAGTACTTC
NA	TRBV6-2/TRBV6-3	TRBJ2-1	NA	CASRPARSFSQGEQFF	TGTGCCAGCAGGCCAGCTAGAAGTTTTTCCCAGGGAGAGCAGTTCTTC
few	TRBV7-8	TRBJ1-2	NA	CASTLVRGTAGYTF	TGTGCCAGCACCTTAGTTAGGGGTACCGCTGGCTACACCTTC
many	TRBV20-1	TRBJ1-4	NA	CSARRDTEKLFF	TGCAGTGCTAGAAGGGATACGGAAAAACTGTTTTTT
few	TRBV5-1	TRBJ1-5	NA	CASSLSGGSNQPQHF	TGCGCCAGCAGCTTGTCGGGGGGAAGCAATCAGCCCCAGCATTTT
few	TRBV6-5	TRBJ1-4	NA	CASSSRQRGEEKLFF	TGTGCCAGCAGTTCCCGACAGAGAGGGGAAGAAAAACTGTTTTTT
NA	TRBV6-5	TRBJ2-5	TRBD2	CASSTVLLAGGNEQYF	TGTGCCAGCAGTACCGTGTTACTAGCGGGGGGGAATGAGCAGTACTTC